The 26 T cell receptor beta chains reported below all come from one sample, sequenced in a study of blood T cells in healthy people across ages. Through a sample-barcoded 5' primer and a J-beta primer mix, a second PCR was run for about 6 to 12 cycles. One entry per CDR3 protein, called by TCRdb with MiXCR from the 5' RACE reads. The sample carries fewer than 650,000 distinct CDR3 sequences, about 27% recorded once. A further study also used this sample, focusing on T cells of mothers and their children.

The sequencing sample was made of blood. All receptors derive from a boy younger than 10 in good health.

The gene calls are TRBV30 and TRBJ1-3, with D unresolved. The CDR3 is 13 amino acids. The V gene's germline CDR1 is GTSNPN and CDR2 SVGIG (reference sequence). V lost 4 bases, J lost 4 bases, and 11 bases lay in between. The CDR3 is CAWIFAAGNTIYF. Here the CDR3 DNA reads TGTGCCTGGATCTTCGCTGCAGGAAACACCATATATTTT.

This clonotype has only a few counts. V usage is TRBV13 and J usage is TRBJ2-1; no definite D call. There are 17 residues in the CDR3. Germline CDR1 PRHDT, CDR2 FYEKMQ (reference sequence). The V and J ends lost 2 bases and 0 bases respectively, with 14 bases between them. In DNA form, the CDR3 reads TGTGCCAGCAGCTTACCTATAACCCAAAGCTCCTACAATGAGCAGTTCTTC. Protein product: CASSLPITQSSYNEQFF.

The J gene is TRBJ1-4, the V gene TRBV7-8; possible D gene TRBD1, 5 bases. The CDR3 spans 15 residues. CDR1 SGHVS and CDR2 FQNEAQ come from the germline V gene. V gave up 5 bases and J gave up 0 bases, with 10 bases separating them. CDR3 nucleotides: TGTGCCAGCAGCGCAGGGATTTCAACTAATGAAAAACTGTTTTTT. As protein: CASSAGISTNEKLFF.

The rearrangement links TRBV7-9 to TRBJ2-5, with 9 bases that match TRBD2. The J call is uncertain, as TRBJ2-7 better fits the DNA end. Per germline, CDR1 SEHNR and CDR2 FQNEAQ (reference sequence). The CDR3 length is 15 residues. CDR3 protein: CASSFLSGGPYEQYF. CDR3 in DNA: TGTGCCAGCAGCTTTCTTAGCGGGGGCCCCTACGAGCAGTACTTC.

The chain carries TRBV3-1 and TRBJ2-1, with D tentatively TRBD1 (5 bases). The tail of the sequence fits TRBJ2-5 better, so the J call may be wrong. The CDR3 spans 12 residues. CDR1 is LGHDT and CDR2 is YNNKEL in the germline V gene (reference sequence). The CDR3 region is CASTSLGQTQYF. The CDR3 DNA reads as TGTGCCAGCACCTCCTTGGGGCAGACCCAGTACTTC.

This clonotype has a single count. The CDR3 DNA is TGTGCCAGCAGCCTAACCGGACTAGCGGGAGCCAGCGAGCAGTACTTC. Protein product: CASSLTGLAGASEQYF. The chain employs TRBV12-3 or TRBV12-4 and TRBJ2-7; 13 bases agree with TRBD2. Unmatched junction bases numbered 11, after V lost 6 bases and J lost 6 bases. The length of the CDR3 is 16 residues.

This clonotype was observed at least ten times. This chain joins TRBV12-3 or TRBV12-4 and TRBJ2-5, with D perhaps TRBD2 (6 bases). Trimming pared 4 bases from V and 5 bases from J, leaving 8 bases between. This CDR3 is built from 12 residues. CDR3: CASSSAGETQYF. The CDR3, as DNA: TGTGCCAGCAGTTCGGCGGGGGAGACCCAGTACTTC.

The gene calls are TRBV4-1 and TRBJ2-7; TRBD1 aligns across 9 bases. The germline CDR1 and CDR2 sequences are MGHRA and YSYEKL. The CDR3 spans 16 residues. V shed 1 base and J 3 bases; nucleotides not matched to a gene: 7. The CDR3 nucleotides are TGCGCCAGCAGCCAAGTTCCGGGACAGGGTGACTACGAGCAGTACTTC. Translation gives CASSQVPGQGDYEQYF.

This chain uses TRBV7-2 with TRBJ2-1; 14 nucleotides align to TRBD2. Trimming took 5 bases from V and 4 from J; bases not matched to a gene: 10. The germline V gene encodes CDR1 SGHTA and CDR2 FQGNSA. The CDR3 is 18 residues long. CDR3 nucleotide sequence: TGTGCCAGCAGCCCCGGGACTAGCGGGAGATGGACTTACAATGAGCAGTTCTTC. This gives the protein CASSPGTSGRWTYNEQFF.

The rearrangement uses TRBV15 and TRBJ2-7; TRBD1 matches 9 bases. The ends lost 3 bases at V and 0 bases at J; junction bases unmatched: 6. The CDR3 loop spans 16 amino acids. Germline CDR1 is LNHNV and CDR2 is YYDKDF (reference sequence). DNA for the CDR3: TGTGCCACCAGCAGTCGGACAGGGGCCTTCTCCTACGAGCAGTACTTC. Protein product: CATSSRTGAFSYEQYF.

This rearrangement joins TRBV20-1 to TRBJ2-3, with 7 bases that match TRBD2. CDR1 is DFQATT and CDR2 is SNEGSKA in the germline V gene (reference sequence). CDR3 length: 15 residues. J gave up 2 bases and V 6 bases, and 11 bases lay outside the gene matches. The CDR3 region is CSAARTGTNTDTQYF. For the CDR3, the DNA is TGCAGTGCCGCGAGAACCGGGACTAACACAGATACGCAGTATTTT.

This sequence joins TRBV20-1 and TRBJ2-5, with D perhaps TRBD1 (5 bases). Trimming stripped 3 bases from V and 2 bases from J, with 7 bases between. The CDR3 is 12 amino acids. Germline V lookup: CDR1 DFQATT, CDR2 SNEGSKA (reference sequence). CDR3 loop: CSARTAQETQYF. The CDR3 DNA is TGCAGTGCTAGGACAGCTCAAGAGACCCAGTACTTC.

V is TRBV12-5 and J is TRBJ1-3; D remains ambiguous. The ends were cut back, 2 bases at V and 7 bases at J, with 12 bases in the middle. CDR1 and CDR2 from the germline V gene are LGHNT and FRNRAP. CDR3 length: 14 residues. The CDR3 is CASGLPVFGNTIYF. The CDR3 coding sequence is TGTGCTAGTGGTTTGCCGGTCTTCGGGAACACCATATATTTT.

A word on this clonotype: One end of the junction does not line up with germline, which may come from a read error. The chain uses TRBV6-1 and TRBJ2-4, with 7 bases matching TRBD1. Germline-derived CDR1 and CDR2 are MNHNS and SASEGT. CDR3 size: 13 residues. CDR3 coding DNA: TGTGCCAGCAGTGAAGCTAGGGGACAGCCGGGATTTTTC. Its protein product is CASSEARGQPGFF.

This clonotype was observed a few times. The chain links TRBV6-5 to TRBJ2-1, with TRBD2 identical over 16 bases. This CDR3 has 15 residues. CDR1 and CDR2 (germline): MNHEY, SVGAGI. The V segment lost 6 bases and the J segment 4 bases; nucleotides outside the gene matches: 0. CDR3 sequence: CASRGLAGGYNEQFF. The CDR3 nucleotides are TGTGCCAGCAGGGGACTAGCGGGAGGGTACAATGAGCAGTTCTTC.

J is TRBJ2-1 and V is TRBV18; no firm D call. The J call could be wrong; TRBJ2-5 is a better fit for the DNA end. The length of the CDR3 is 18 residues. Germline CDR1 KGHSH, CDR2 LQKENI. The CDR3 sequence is CASSPLLAARVGLETQYF. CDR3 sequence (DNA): TGTGCCAGCTCACCACTTCTCGCAGCTAGGGTCGGGTTGGAGACCCAGTACTTC.

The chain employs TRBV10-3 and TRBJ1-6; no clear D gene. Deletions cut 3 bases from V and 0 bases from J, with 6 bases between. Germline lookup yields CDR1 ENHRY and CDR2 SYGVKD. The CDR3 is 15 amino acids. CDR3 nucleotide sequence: TGTGCCATCAGTGAAGGCAGCTCCTATAATTCACCCCTCCACTTT. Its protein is CAISEGSSYNSPLHF.

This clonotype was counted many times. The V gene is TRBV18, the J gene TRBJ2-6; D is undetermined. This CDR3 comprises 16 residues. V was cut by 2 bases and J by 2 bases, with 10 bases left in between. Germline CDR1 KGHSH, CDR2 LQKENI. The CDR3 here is CASSPESSAGANVLTF. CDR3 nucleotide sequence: TGTGCCAGCTCACCAGAGTCGTCGGCTGGGGCCAACGTCCTGACTTTC.

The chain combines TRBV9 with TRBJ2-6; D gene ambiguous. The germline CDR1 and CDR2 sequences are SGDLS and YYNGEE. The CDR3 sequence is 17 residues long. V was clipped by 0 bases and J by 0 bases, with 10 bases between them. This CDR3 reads CASSVVSRYSGANVLTF. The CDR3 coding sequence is TGTGCCAGCAGCGTAGTCAGTCGGTACTCTGGGGCCAACGTCCTGACTTTC.

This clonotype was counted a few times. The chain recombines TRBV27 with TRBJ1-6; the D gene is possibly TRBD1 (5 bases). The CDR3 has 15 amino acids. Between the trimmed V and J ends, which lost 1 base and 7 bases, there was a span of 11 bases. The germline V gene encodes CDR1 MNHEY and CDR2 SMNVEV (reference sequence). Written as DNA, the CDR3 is TGTGCCAGCAGTTTATTCGGCCAGGGCAATTCACCCCTCCACTTT. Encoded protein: CASSLFGQGNSPLHF.

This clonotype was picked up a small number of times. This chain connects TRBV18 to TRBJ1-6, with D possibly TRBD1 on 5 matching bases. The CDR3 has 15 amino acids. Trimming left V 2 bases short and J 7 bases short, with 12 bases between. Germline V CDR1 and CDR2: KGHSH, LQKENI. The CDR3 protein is CASSPGPGTNSPLHF. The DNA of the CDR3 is TGTGCCAGCTCACCAGGGCCAGGGACCAATTCACCCCTCCACTTT.

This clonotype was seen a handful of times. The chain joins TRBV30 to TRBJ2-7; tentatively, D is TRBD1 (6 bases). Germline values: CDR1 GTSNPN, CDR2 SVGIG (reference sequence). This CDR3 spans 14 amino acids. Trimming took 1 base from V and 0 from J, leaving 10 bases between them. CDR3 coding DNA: TGTGCCTGGAGTGACGACAGGTCCTCCTACGAGCAGTACTTC. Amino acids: CAWSDDRSSYEQYF.

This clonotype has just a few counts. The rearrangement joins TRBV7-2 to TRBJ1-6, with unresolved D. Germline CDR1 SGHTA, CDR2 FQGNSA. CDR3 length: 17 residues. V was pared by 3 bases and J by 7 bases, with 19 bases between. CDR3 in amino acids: CASSLSARAALNSPLHF. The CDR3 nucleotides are TGTGCCAGCAGCTTGTCCGCTCGGGCGGCGCTCAATTCACCCCTCCACTTT.

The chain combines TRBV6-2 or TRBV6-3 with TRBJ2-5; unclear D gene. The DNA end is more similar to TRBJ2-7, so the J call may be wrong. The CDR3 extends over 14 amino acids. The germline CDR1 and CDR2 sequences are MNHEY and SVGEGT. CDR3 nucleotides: TGTGCCAGCAGGATGGGCGGCCGCTCCTACGAGCAGTACTTC. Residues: CASRMGGRSYEQYF.

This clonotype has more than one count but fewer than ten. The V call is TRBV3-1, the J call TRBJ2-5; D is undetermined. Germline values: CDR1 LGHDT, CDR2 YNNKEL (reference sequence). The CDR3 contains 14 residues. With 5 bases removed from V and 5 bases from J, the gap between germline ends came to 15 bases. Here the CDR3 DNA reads TGTGCCAGCAGCTCCCATGGCGGAAGGGAGACCCAGTACTTC. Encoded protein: CASSSHGGRETQYF.

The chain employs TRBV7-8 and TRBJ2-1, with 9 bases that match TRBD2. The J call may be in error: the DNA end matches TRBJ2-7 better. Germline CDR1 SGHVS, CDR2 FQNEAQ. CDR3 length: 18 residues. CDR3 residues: CASSHRGLAGTLPYEQYF. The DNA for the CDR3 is TGTGCCAGCAGCCACCGTGGGCTAGCGGGGACCCTCCCCTACGAGCAGTACTTC.